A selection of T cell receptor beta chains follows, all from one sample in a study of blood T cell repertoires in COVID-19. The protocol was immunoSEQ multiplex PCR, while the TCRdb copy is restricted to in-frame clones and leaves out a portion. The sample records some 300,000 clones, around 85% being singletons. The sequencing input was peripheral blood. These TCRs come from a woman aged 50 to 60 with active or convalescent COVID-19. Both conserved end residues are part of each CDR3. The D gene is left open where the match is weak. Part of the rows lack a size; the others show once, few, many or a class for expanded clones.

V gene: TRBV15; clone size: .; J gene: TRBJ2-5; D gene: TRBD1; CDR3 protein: CATSRETVWDRGQETQYF; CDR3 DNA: TGTGCCACCAGCAGAGAGACAGTATGGGACAGGGGCCAAGAGACCCAGTACTTC
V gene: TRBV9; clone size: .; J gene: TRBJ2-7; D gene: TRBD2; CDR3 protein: CASSPGLARTYEQYF; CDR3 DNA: TGTGCCAGCAGCCCGGGACTAGCCAGAACCTACGAGCAGTACTTC
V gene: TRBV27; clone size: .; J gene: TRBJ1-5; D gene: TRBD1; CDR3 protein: CASSFTGGDQPQHF; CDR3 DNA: TGTGCCAGCAGTTTTACAGGGGGAGATCAGCCCCAGCATTTT
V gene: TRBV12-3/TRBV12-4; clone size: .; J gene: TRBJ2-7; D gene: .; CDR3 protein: CASSLETAYEQYF; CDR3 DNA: TGTGCCAGCAGTTTAGAGACAGCTTACGAGCAGTACTTC
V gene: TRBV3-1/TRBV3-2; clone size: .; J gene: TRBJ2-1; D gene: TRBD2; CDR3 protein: CASSPRAGVRQGVLVGNEQFF; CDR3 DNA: TGTGCCAGCAGCCCGCGAGCGGGAGTCCGTCAAGGGGTTTTAGTTGGCAATGAGCAGTTCTTC
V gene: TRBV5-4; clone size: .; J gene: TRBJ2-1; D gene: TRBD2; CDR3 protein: CASSSRLAGGWDNEQFF; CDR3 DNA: TGTGCCAGCAGCTCGAGACTAGCGGGAGGGTGGGACAATGAGCAGTTCTTC
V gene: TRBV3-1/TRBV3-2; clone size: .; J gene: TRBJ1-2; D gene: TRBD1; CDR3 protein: CASSQEGTGVYGYTF; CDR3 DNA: TGTGCCAGCAGCCAAGAAGGGACAGGGGTTTATGGCTACACCTTC
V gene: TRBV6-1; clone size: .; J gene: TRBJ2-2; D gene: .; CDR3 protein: CASSASTGTNTGELFF; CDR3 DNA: TGTGCCAGCAGTGCCTCAACAGGGACGAACACCGGGGAGCTGTTTTTT
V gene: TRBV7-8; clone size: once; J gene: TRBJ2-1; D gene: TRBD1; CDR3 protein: CASSPSATGSHNEQFF; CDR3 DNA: TGTGCCAGCAGCCCGTCCGCGACAGGGAGCCACAATGAGCAGTTCTTC
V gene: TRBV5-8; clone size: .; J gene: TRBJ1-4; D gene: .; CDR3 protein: CASSSGRGVTNEKLFF; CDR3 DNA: TGTGCCAGCAGCTCCGGGAGGGGGGTGACTAATGAAAAACTGTTTTTT
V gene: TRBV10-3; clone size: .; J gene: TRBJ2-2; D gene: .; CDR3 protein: CATMGVRNTGELFF; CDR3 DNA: TGTGCCACCATGGGCGTGCGAAACACCGGGGAGCTGTTTTTT
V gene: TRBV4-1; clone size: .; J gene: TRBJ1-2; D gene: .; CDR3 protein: CASSQASQGNYGYTF; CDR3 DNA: TGCGCCAGCAGCCAAGCGTCCCAGGGAAACTATGGCTACACCTTC
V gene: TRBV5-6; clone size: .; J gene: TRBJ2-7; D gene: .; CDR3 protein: CASSFTGTGAYEQYF; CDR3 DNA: TGTGCCAGCAGCTTTACGGGTACGGGAGCGTACGAGCAGTACTTC
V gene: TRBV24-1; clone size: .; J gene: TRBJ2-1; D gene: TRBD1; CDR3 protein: CATSDLQVTPGQYNEQFF; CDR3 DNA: TGTGCCACCAGTGATTTGCAGGTCACTCCGGGACAGTACAATGAGCAGTTCTTC
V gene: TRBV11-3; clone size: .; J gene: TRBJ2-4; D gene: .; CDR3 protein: CASSPLENIQYF; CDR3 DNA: TGTGCCAGCAGCCCGCTAGAAAACATTCAGTACTTC
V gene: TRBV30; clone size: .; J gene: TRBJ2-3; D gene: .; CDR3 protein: CAWSVNWVGTSTDTQYF; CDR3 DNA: TGTGCCTGGAGTGTTAACTGGGTGGGGACTAGCACAGATACGCAGTATTTT
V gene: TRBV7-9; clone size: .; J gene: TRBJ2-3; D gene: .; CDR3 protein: CASSFGDLVTDTQYF; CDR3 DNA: TGTGCCAGCAGCTTCGGGGATTTGGTGACAGATACGCAGTATTTT
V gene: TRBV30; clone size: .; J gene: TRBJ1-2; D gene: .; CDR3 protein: CAWSSTGNYGYTF; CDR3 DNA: TGTGCCTGGAGTTCAACAGGGAACTATGGCTACACCTTC
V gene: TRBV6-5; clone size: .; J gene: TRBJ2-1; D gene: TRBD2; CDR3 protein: CANSRGGGPYNEQFF; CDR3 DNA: TGTGCCAACTCGCGGGGGGGCGGACCCTACAATGAGCAGTTCTTC
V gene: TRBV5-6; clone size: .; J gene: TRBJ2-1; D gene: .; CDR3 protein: CASSLGSSSRNEQFF; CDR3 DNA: TGTGCCAGCAGCTTGGGTAGTAGTTCTAGGAATGAGCAGTTCTTC
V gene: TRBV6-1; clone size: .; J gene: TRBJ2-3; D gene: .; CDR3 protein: CASSEAQMRHANTDTQYF; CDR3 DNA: TGTGCCAGCAGTGAAGCCCAGATGAGACACGCCAACACAGATACGCAGTATTTT
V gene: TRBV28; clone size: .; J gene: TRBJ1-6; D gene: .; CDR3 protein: CASSFMDSNSPLHF; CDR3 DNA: TGTGCCAGCAGTTTCATGGACAGCAATTCACCCCTCCACTTT